This T cell receptor beta chain was identified in a study of CD8 T cells in ankylosing spondylitis. TCRdb ran MiXCR on the 5' RACE reads and lists one entry per CDR3 protein. The table lists 250,000 to 400,000 distinct CDR3 sequences, around a tenth of them singletons, with roughly 9.2% in the top ten. The sample holds many counts of this clonotype. This CDR3 region has 16 residues. From germline, CDR1 is SGHRS and CDR2 YFSETQ. Trimming left V 1 base short and J 1 base short, with 14 bases between. Input material: blood, either unsorted or a sorted T cell fraction (not recorded which). V usage is TRBV5-1 and J usage is TRBJ1-1; perhaps TRBD1 as D (5 bases). The sequence was collected from a female donor with ankylosing spondylitis or in good health (not recorded which). The CDR3 loop reads CASSLRQWGENTEAFF. CDR3 nucleotide sequence: TGCGCCAGCAGCTTGCGACAGTGGGGCGAGAACACTGAAGCTTTCTTT.